The subject of this entry is one T cell receptor (beta chain). What it recognizes is unknown. CDR3 size: 14 residues. Germline V gene lookup returns CDR1 DFQATT and CDR2 SNEGSKA (reference sequence). J lost 6 bases, V lost 5 bases, and 10 bases had no gene match. Constant-segment primers and 5'RACE yielded cDNA libraries for TCR alpha and TCR beta, each carrying sample barcodes and UMIs. TCRdb passed the 5' RACE reads through MiXCR, listing each CDR3 protein once. The sample lists about 110,000 distinct CDR3 sequences; roughly a sixth were seen once. The data belong to a study of T-cell memory formation after mild COVID-19. Study findings and constraints: Pre-infection memory showed some responding clones, and this suggested that cross-reactive memory joined. CD4/CD8 balance characterized clones contracting day 15 to 85, and CD4+ skew characterized later expanders. The study found contracting CD4+ clones mainly in CM and EM and contracting CD8+ clones in EMRA.

The chain carries TRBV20-1 and TRBJ2-1; 7 bases are shared with TRBD2. The origin of this receptor is a man between 18 and 29 years old who had mild COVID-19 (a few samples of this study predate the infection). Cell type and time point are not known. Sequences were obtained from PBMCs or a T cell subset sorted from them (not recorded which). The CDR3 is CSAYDPGRGNEQFF. The CDR3 nucleotides are TGCAGTGCTTATGATCCGGGGAGGGGCAATGAGCAGTTCTTC.